The 8 T cell receptor beta chains given below trace back to one sample, sequenced in a study of blood T cell repertoires in COVID-19. Method: immunoSEQ multiplex PCR; TCRdb's copy keeps in-frame clones and lacks some. Of 250,000 to 350,000 clones listed, approximately 85% are singletons. Sequencing was performed on PBMCs or T cells enriched from blood (not recorded which). These receptors were obtained from a woman younger than 45 who had recovered from COVID-19.

The J gene is TRBJ2-7, the V gene TRBV7-2, with TRBD2 as a possible D gene (6 bases). CDR1 and CDR2 from the germline V gene are SGHTA and FQGNSA. The CDR3 runs 15 residues. The ends were cut back, 2 bases at V and 7 bases at J, with 18 bases in the middle. CDR3 sequence reads: CASSLRRGASWEQYF. The CDR3 nucleotides read TGTGCCAGCAGCTTAAGACGCGGGGCCTCTTGGGAGCAGTACTTC. Using reference TRBV7-2 and TRBJ2-7 for the parts outside the CDR3, the full variable domain is GAGVSQSPSNKVTEKGKDVELRCDPISGHTALYWYRQSLGQGLEFLIYFQGNSAPDKSGLPSDRFSAERTGGSVSTLTIQRTQQEDSAVYLCASSLRRGASWEQYFGPGTRLTVT.

Only one count was recorded for this clone. This chain connects TRBV19 to TRBJ1-4, with 8 bases identical to TRBD1. Looked up from germline, CDR1 is LNHDA and CDR2 is SQIVND (reference sequence). The CDR3 has 18 amino acids. V lost 4 bases to trimming and J lost 7 bases; unmatched junction nucleotides: 17. This chain's CDR3 is CASSSPDRAVNRGEKLFF. The CDR3 DNA is TGTGCCAGTAGTAGCCCGGACAGGGCGGTTAATCGAGGTGAAAAACTGTTTTTT.

The V call is TRBV28, the J call TRBJ1-6; 7 positions match TRBD1. CDR3 size: 16 residues. V dropped 6 bases and J dropped 3; count of bases not matched to a gene: 8. The germline V gene encodes CDR1 MDHEN and CDR2 SYDVKM. The DNA for the CDR3 is TGTGCCAGCAGCATCGGGACAGTCTTCTATAATTCACCCCTCCACTTT. Translation gives CASSIGTVFYNSPLHF.

The chain combines TRBV25-1 with TRBJ2-3; 14 positions match TRBD2. This CDR3 has 17 amino acids. Germline V CDR1 and CDR2: MGHDK, SYGVNS. After removal of 3 bases from V and 6 bases from J, the junction contained 8 bases not matched to a gene. As DNA, the CDR3 is TGTGCCAGCAGTGATCGGGGGACTAGCGGGGGTCGGGATACGCAGTATTTT. Translated, it gives CASSDRGTSGGRDTQYF.

This chain connects TRBV9 to TRBJ1-2; possible D gene TRBD1, 5 bases. Germline values: CDR1 SGDLS, CDR2 YYNGEE. The CDR3 contains 15 residues. The germline V and J ends were trimmed by 4 bases and 3 bases, with 16 bases remaining between them. CDR3 DNA sequence: TGTGCCAGCAGCACTCAACAGGAATTCGACTATGGCTACACCTTC. Translated, it gives CASSTQQEFDYGYTF.

The chain employs TRBV7-6 and TRBJ2-1, with 7 bases lining up with TRBD2. Germline loops: CDR1 SGHVS, CDR2 FNYEAQ. The CDR3 length is 13 residues. The V segment lost 3 bases and the J segment 9 bases; nucleotides outside the gene matches: 5. The CDR3 region has the DNA TGTGCCAGCAGCTTTGGGAGGGTGACTGAGCAGTTCTTC. Its translation: CASSFGRVTEQFF.

The table lists this clone with a few counts. The chain combines TRBV19 with TRBJ1-2; D unresolved. V lost 1 base, J lost 8 bases, and 14 bases lay in between. There are 14 residues in the CDR3. Germline V gene lookup returns CDR1 LNHDA and CDR2 SQIVND (reference sequence). CDR3 protein: CASSIGVRIRGYTF. In DNA form, the CDR3 reads TGTGCCAGTAGTATAGGTGTACGCATCCGGGGCTACACCTTC.

This clone was found a few times. The chain links TRBV2 to TRBJ2-2; D call uncertain. This CDR3 comprises 12 residues. Deletions cut 6 bases from V and 8 bases from J, with 10 bases between. Germline lookup yields CDR1 SNHLY and CDR2 FYNNEI. DNA of the CDR3: TGTGCCAGCAGAACCAGTACGGGGGAGCTGTTTTTT. Amino acids: CASRTSTGELFF.